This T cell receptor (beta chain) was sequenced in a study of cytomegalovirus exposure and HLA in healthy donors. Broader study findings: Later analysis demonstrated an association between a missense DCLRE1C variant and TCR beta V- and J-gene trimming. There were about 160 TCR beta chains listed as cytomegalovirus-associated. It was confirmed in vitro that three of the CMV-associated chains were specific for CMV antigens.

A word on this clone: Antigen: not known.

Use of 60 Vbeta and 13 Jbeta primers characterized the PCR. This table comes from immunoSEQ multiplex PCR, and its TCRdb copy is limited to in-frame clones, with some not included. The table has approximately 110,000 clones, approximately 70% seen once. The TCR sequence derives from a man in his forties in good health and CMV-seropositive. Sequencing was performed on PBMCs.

CDR3: CASSLLAPQGNYGYTF. Written as DNA, the CDR3 is TGTGCCAGCAGTTTGCTGGCGCCACAGGGTAACTATGGCTACACCTTC. The chain employs TRBV27 and TRBJ1-2, with a weak D call TRBD1 (6 bases). CDR1 is MNHEY, CDR2 SMNVEV, per germline (reference sequence). CDR3 length: 16 residues. Trimming shortened V by 3 bases and J by 1 base, and 15 bases separated the two germline ends.